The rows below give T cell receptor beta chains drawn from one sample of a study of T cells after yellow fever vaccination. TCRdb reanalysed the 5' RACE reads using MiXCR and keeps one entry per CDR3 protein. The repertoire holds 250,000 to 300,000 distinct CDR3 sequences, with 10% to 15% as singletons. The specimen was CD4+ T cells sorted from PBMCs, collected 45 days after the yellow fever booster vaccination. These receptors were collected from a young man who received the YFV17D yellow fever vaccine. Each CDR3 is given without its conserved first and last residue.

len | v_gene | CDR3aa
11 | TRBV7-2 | ASSSHSNQPQH
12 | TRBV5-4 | ASSLGRWEGTQY
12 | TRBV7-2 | ASRRSPSTDTQY
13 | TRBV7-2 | ASSPGTGRVETQY
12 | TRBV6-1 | ASSEWSGGGTQY
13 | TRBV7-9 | ASSNPGLAGVEQF
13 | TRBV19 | ASSIVFPGVETQY
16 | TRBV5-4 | ASSVEGRIRSGANVLT
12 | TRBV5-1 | ASTRDRVTGELF
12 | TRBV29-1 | SVVYRRHTGELF
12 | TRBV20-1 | SASGRGLSYEQY
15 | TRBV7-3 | ASSSLPPSGRPDTQY
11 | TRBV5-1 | ASSYPGVYEQY
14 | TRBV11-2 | ASSFQLPGTNEKLF
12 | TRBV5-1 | ASRALRTSYEQY
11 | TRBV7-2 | ASSTGTVGELF
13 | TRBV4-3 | ASSQVLAGHNEQF
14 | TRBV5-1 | ATHDIASGSYNEQF
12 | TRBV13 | ASSLSGSGVEQY
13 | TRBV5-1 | ASSAGDRANYGYT
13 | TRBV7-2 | ASSLASGKPYEQY
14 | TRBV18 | ASSPPFPGSTDEQY
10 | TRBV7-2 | ASSPGQGRLP
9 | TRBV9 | ASSNRGEAF
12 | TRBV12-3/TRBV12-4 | ASSFVQTNYGYT
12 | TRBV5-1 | ASSRAGGAYEQY
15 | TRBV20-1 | SASLPGLAGGADTQY
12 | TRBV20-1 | SARDQHRGHTQY
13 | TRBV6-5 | ASSSSGLGNSPLH
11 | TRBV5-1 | ASSFREGETQY
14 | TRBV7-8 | ASSSTGTALVYGYT
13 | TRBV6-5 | ASSYGGGWDQPQH
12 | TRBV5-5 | ASSLVRQHTEAF
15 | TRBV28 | ATSDRGFRRESGEQY
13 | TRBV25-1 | ASTNKDRSYNEQF
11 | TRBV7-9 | ASSRIPGGELF
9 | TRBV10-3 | AISDMGPQY
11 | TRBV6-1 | ASSERVADTQY
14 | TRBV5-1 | ASSLGWTTNTGELF
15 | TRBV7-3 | TCSPGVGGTSTYEQY
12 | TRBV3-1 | ASSQSGREDGYT
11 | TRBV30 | AWSRSSYNEQF
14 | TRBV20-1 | SARVPPGAVTDTQY
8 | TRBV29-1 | SGKNTEAF
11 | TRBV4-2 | ASSDPRLGEQF
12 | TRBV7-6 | ASSLVPSTDTQY
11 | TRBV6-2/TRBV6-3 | ASGDGVYYEQY
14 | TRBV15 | ATSKALGGGFETQY
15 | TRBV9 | ASSVAPSRLIQNEQF
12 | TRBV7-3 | ASSAGPDVNTQY
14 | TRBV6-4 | ASSPRGGSNTGELF
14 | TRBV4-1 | ASSHSGTGMRGEQF
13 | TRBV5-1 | ASSKERDREAEQF
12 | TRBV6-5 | ASSYTYRGYEQY
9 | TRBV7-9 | ASSSSIEQY
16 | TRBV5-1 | ASSLALLAGVPQETQY
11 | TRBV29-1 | SVEHLSGKEQF
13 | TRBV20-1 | SARDGGGFGKTQY